A selection of T cell receptor beta chains follows, all from one sample in a study of T cells after yellow fever vaccination. One entry per CDR3 protein, called by TCRdb with MiXCR from the 5' RACE reads. Here the sample spans around 610,000 distinct CDR3 sequences, 13% being singletons. Here the sequenced sample was PBMCs, taken on the day of the yellow fever booster vaccination. These receptors all stem from a man aged 25-45 years who received the YFV17D yellow fever vaccine. CDR3s include the opening cysteine and the closing phenylalanine or tryptophan. Each record gives: D gene, J gene, clone size, V gene, CDR3 DNA, CDR3 protein. A D gene is named only where the DNA matches it firmly. Where a row states a size, it is once, few, many or the class of an expanded clone; other rows omit it.

d_call: NA; j_call: TRBJ2-5; clone_size: NA; v_call: TRBV5-6; cdr3_nt: TGTGCCAGCAGCTTGCCGGGAGCCAAAGAGACCCAGTACTTC; cdr3_aa: CASSLPGAKETQYF
d_call: TRBD2; j_call: TRBJ2-3; clone_size: few; v_call: TRBV25-1; cdr3_nt: TGTGCCAGCAGTGAATACGGCGGGAGGGCCCCAGATACGCAGTATTTT; cdr3_aa: CASSEYGGRAPDTQYF
d_call: NA; j_call: TRBJ1-4; clone_size: few; v_call: TRBV20-1; cdr3_nt: TGCAGTGCAACCCCTCGCGGGTCTCCCCATGAAAAACTGTTTTTT; cdr3_aa: CSATPRGSPHEKLFF
d_call: NA; j_call: TRBJ1-5; clone_size: few; v_call: TRBV28; cdr3_nt: TGTGCCAGCAGTCTGGGACTTTTGAGCCAGCCCCAGCATTTT; cdr3_aa: CASSLGLLSQPQHF
d_call: TRBD2; j_call: TRBJ2-1; clone_size: NA; v_call: TRBV4-1; cdr3_nt: TGCGCCAGCAGCCAAGATGGAGCTAGCGGGAGTCTGGAGTTCTTC; cdr3_aa: CASSQDGASGSLEFF
d_call: NA; j_call: TRBJ2-1; clone_size: few; v_call: TRBV28; cdr3_nt: TGTGCCAGCAGTTTCCTCGGGACACAGAATAATGAGCAGTTCTTC; cdr3_aa: CASSFLGTQNNEQFF
d_call: TRBD1; j_call: TRBJ1-5; clone_size: many; v_call: TRBV20-1; cdr3_nt: TGCAGTGCTAGTGAACAGGGGGGTCAGCCCCAGCATTTT; cdr3_aa: CSASEQGGQPQHF
d_call: TRBD1; j_call: TRBJ2-1; clone_size: NA; v_call: TRBV7-6; cdr3_nt: TGTGCCAGCAGCCTCTCGGCCGGGACAGGGCATGAGCAGTTCTTC; cdr3_aa: CASSLSAGTGHEQFF
d_call: TRBD2; j_call: TRBJ2-1; clone_size: NA; v_call: TRBV7-9; cdr3_nt: TGTGCCACCCCAGCGGGAACGTACAATGAGCAGTTCTTC; cdr3_aa: CATPAGTYNEQFF
d_call: NA; j_call: TRBJ1-3; clone_size: few; v_call: TRBV12-3/TRBV12-4; cdr3_nt: TGTGCCAGCAGTTCCGGGGGCACCATATATTTT; cdr3_aa: CASSSGGTIYF
d_call: TRBD2; j_call: TRBJ2-1; clone_size: many; v_call: TRBV7-9; cdr3_nt: TGTGCCAGCACCCCCTCCGGGACTAGCGCCGTGGATGAGCAGTTCTTC; cdr3_aa: CASTPSGTSAVDEQFF
d_call: NA; j_call: TRBJ2-7; clone_size: NA; v_call: TRBV28; cdr3_nt: TGTGCCAGTTTTCAATGGAGTTACGAGCAGTACTTC; cdr3_aa: CASFQWSYEQYF
d_call: NA; j_call: TRBJ2-5; clone_size: once; v_call: TRBV7-2; cdr3_nt: TGTGCCAGCAGCTCCGTGGGAAGGTCGGAGACCCAGTACTTC; cdr3_aa: CASSSVGRSETQYF
d_call: NA; j_call: TRBJ1-1; clone_size: few; v_call: TRBV7-2; cdr3_nt: TGTGCCAGCAGCTTAGATCTGCGCCCGGCCGCTTTCTTT; cdr3_aa: CASSLDLRPAAFF
d_call: TRBD1; j_call: TRBJ2-1; clone_size: few; v_call: TRBV5-1; cdr3_nt: TGCGCCAGCAGCTTGGCTGTGGGACAGGGCAACAATGAGCAGTTCTTC; cdr3_aa: CASSLAVGQGNNEQFF
d_call: NA; j_call: TRBJ2-2; clone_size: few; v_call: TRBV30; cdr3_nt: TGTGCCTGGAGTACAGACACCGGGGAGCTGTTTTTT; cdr3_aa: CAWSTDTGELFF
d_call: TRBD2; j_call: TRBJ2-7; clone_size: few; v_call: TRBV7-2; cdr3_nt: TGTGCCAGCATCCCCCACGGGGCTAGCGGGGAAGGCTACGAGCAGTACTTC; cdr3_aa: CASIPHGASGEGYEQYF
d_call: NA; j_call: TRBJ2-7; clone_size: NA; v_call: TRBV27; cdr3_nt: TGTGCCAGCAGTTTCGGGCAGGGGCTTCCCAAAGGACACGAGCAGTACTTC; cdr3_aa: CASSFGQGLPKGHEQYF
d_call: TRBD2; j_call: TRBJ2-5; clone_size: few; v_call: TRBV7-9; cdr3_nt: TGTGCCAGCACACCGGGAGGAAGAATGTTGAGAGAGACCCAGTACTTC; cdr3_aa: CASTPGGRMLRETQYF
d_call: NA; j_call: TRBJ1-1; clone_size: few; v_call: TRBV4-3; cdr3_nt: TGCGCCAGCAGCCGAGGACAGTGGACTGAAGCTTTCTTT; cdr3_aa: CASSRGQWTEAFF
d_call: TRBD1; j_call: TRBJ2-7; clone_size: NA; v_call: TRBV15; cdr3_nt: TGTGCCACCAGCGTAGACAGGGGACACGAGCAGTACTTC; cdr3_aa: CATSVDRGHEQYF
d_call: TRBD1; j_call: TRBJ2-3; clone_size: NA; v_call: TRBV29-1; cdr3_nt: TGCAGCGCAAGTATATTACAGGGGGCACAAGATACGCAGTATTTT; cdr3_aa: CSASILQGAQDTQYF
d_call: TRBD1; j_call: TRBJ1-1; clone_size: few; v_call: TRBV12-3/TRBV12-4; cdr3_nt: TGTGCCAGCAGTGACACAGGGGCGCCTCGGGCTTTCTTT; cdr3_aa: CASSDTGAPRAFF
d_call: TRBD2; j_call: TRBJ2-3; clone_size: NA; v_call: TRBV18; cdr3_nt: TGTGCCAGCTCACCTACTAGCGGCCTCACAGATACGCAGTATTTT; cdr3_aa: CASSPTSGLTDTQYF
d_call: NA; j_call: TRBJ1-4; clone_size: NA; v_call: TRBV4-3; cdr3_nt: TGCGCCAGCAGCCCCTATGGGGCTGAAAAACTGTTTTTT; cdr3_aa: CASSPYGAEKLFF
d_call: TRBD2; j_call: TRBJ2-6; clone_size: NA; v_call: TRBV4-1; cdr3_nt: TGCGCCAGCAGCCAGACTAGCGGGAGATCTGGGGCCAACGTCCTGACTTTC; cdr3_aa: CASSQTSGRSGANVLTF
d_call: TRBD2; j_call: TRBJ2-3; clone_size: NA; v_call: TRBV28; cdr3_nt: TGTGCCAGCAGTTTACGGGGGCTAGCGGGGGGTGTCACAGATACGCAGTATTTT; cdr3_aa: CASSLRGLAGGVTDTQYF
d_call: NA; j_call: TRBJ2-1; clone_size: few; v_call: TRBV6-2/TRBV6-3; cdr3_nt: TGTGCCAGCAGAACTGGGAAGTTGGATGAGCAGTTCTTC; cdr3_aa: CASRTGKLDEQFF
d_call: NA; j_call: TRBJ2-7; clone_size: few; v_call: TRBV23-1; cdr3_nt: TGCGCCAGCAATGTTTCGGACAGTTACGAGCAGTACTTC; cdr3_aa: CASNVSDSYEQYF
d_call: NA; j_call: TRBJ2-6; clone_size: few; v_call: TRBV6-5; cdr3_nt: TGTGCCAGCAGTTTCCGGACAGTGGCCCTCACTGGGGCCAACGTCCTGACTTTC; cdr3_aa: CASSFRTVALTGANVLTF
d_call: NA; j_call: TRBJ2-5; clone_size: NA; v_call: TRBV5-4; cdr3_nt: TGTGCCAGCAGCACCCGACACGAAGAGACCCAGTACTTC; cdr3_aa: CASSTRHEETQYF
d_call: NA; j_call: TRBJ2-6; clone_size: few; v_call: TRBV30; cdr3_nt: TGTGCCTGGGCCAGGGACGCTGGGGCCAACGTCCTGACTTTC; cdr3_aa: CAWARDAGANVLTF
d_call: TRBD2; j_call: TRBJ2-7; clone_size: NA; v_call: TRBV7-2; cdr3_nt: TGTGCCAGCACCCCGACTAGCGGCCCTGGTGAGCAGTACTTC; cdr3_aa: CASTPTSGPGEQYF
d_call: NA; j_call: TRBJ1-5; clone_size: many; v_call: TRBV27; cdr3_nt: TGTGCCAGCAGTTTATCTGCGGGAGGGCAGCCCCAGCATTTT; cdr3_aa: CASSLSAGGQPQHF
d_call: NA; j_call: TRBJ2-1; clone_size: NA; v_call: TRBV20-1; cdr3_nt: TGCAGTGCCGATGGTACCCCAGGGCAATACAATGAGCAGTTCTTC; cdr3_aa: CSADGTPGQYNEQFF
d_call: TRBD2; j_call: TRBJ2-5; clone_size: NA; v_call: TRBV29-1; cdr3_nt: TGCAGCGTAACCCCTTCCGGGAGGGAGACCCAGTACTTC; cdr3_aa: CSVTPSGRETQYF
d_call: TRBD2; j_call: TRBJ2-1; clone_size: NA; v_call: TRBV7-9; cdr3_nt: TGTGCCAGCAGCTTAGGGGCGGGGACTAGCGGTGAAAGGCAGTTCTTC; cdr3_aa: CASSLGAGTSGERQFF